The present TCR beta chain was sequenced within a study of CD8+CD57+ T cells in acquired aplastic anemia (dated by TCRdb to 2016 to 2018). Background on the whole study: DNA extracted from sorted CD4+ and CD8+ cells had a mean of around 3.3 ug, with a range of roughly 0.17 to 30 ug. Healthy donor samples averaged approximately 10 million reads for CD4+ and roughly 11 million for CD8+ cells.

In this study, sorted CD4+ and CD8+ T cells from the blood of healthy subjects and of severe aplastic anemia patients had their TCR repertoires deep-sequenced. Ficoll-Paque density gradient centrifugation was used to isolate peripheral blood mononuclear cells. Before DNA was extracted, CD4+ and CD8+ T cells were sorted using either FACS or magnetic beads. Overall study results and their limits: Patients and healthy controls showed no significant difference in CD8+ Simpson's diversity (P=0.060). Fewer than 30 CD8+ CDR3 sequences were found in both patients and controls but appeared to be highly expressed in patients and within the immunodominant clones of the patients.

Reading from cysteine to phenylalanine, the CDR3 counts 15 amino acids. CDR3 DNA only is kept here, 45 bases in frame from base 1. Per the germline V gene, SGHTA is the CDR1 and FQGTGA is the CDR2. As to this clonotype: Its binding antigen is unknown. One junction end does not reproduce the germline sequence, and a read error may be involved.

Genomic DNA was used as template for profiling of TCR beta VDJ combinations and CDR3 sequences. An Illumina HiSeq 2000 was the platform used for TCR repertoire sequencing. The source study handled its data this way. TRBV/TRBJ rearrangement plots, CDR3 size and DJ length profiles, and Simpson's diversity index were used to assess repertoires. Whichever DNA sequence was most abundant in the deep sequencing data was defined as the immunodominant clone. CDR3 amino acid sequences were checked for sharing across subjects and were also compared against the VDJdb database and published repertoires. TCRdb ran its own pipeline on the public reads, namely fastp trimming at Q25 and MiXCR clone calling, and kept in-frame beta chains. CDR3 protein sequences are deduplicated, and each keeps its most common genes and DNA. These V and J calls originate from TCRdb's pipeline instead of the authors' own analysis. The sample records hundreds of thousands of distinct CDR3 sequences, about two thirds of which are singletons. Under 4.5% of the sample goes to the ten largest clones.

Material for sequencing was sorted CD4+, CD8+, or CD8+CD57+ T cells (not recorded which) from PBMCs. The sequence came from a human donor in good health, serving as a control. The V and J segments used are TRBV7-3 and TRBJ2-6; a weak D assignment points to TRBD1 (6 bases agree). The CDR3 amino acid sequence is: CASRGQVEGANVLTF. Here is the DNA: TGTGCTAGCAGGGGCCAGGTGGAAGGGGCCAACGTCCTCACTTTC. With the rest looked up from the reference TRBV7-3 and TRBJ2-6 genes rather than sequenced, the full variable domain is GAGVSQTPSNKVTEKGKYVELRCDPISGHTALYWYRQSLGQGPEFLIYFQGTGAADDSGLPNDRFFAVRPEGSVSTLKIQRTERGDSAVYLCASRGQVEGANVLTFGAGSRLTVL.